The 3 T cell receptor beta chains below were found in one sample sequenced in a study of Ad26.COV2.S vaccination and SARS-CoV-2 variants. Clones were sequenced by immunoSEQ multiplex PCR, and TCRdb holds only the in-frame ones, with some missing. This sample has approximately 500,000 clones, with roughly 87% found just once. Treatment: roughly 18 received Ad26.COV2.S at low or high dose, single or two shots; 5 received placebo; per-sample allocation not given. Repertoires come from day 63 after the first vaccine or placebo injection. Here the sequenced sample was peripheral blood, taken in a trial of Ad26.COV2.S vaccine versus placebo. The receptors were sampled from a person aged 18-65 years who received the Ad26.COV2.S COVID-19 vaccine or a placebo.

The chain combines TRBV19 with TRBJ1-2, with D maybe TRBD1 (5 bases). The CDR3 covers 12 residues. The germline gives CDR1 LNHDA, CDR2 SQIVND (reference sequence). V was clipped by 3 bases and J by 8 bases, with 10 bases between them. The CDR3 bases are TGTGCCAGTAGTATCCGGGGCGGGGGCTACACCTTC. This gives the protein CASSIRGGGYTF.

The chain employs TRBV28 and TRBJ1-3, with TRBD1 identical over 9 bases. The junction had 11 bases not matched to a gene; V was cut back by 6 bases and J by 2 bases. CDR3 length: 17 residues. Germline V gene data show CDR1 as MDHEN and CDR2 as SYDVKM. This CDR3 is CASSFRTWTGAGNTIYF. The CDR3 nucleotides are TGTGCCAGCAGCTTTCGGACGTGGACAGGGGCTGGAAACACCATATATTTT.

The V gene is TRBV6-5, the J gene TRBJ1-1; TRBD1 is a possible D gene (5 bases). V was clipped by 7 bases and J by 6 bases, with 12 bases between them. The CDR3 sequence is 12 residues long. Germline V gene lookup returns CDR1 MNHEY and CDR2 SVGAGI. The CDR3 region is CASKGFTAEAFF. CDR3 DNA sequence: TGTGCCAGCAAGGGGTTTACGGCTGAAGCTTTCTTT.